These 23 T cell receptor beta chains were all obtained from the same sample, sequenced in a study of radiotherapy plus CTLA-4 blockade in lung cancer. Data came from immunoSEQ multiplex PCR; TCRdb stores just in-frame clones and leaves some out. The sample has roughly 50,000 clones; nearly 90% are singletons. Sample: peripheral blood, taken from a patient treated with radiotherapy plus ipilimumab. These receptors were collected from a human donor with non-small cell lung cancer whose response to radiotherapy plus ipilimumab could not be evaluated.

This sequence joins TRBV15 and TRBJ2-2, with 7 bases fitting TRBD2. The V gene's germline CDR1 is LNHNV and CDR2 YYDKDF (reference sequence). This CDR3 region has 14 residues. With 3 bases clipped from V and 6 bases from J, the junction kept 4 bases outside the gene matches. CDR3 residues: CATSSETSAGELFF. The CDR3 region has the DNA TGTGCCACCAGCAGTGAAACTAGCGCCGGGGAGCTGTTTTTT.

This sequence joins TRBV28 and TRBJ1-5; 7 nucleotides line up with TRBD1. Per germline, CDR1 MDHEN and CDR2 SYDVKM. This CDR3 is built from 12 residues. J lost 9 bases, V lost 8 bases, and 7 bases had no gene match. The CDR3 is CASRQGGVPQHF. CDR3 DNA: TGTGCCAGCCGACAGGGTGGTGTGCCCCAGCATTTT. Together with reference TRBV28 and TRBJ1-5, the CDR3 gives the full variable domain: DVKVTQSSRYLVKRTGEKVFLECVQDMDHENMFWYRQDPGLGLRLIYFSYDVKMKEKGDIPEGYSVSREKKERFSLILESASTNQTSMYLCASRQGGVPQHFGDGTRLSIL.

The chain combines TRBV6-5 with TRBJ2-7; D ambiguous. V was clipped by 3 bases and J by 3 bases, with 9 bases between them. Germline CDR1 is MNHEY and CDR2 is SVGAGI. The CDR3 has 13 residues. The CDR3 DNA is TGTGCCAGCAGTTATGACACGGACTACGAGCAGTACTTC. Residues: CASSYDTDYEQYF.

The rearrangement joins TRBV5-4 to TRBJ2-3, with 14 positions matching TRBD2. The CDR3 is made up of 19 amino acids. Germline values: CDR1 SGHNT, CDR2 YYREEE (reference sequence). V lost 0 bases to trimming and J lost 0 bases; unmatched junction nucleotides: 6. The CDR3 region is CASSLDGTSGGLSTDTQYF. The CDR3 region has the DNA TGTGCCAGCAGCTTGGACGGGACTAGCGGGGGCCTTAGCACAGATACGCAGTATTTT.

The chain is built from TRBV7-9 and TRBJ2-3; 11 bases map to TRBD1. V was pared by 5 bases and J by 4 bases, with 11 bases of the junction left unmatched. In germline, CDR1 is SEHNR, CDR2 FQNEAQ (reference sequence). This CDR3 has 17 amino acids. The CDR3 sequence: CASSARIGQGAADTQYF. CDR3 coding DNA: TGTGCCAGCAGCGCCCGGATTGGACAGGGGGCCGCAGATACGCAGTATTTT.

This clone has a single count. The V and J genes are TRBV6-1 and TRBJ2-7; TRBD1 aligns across 10 bases. The CDR3 sequence is 14 residues long. Losses at the gene ends were 6 bases for V and 3 bases for J; bases not matched to a gene: 5. Germline CDR1 is MNHNS and CDR2 is SASEGT. The CDR3 nucleotides read TGTGCCAGCAGGCCGGGACAGGGGCTCTACGAGCAGTACTTC. Translating gives CASRPGQGLYEQYF.

This chain connects TRBV6-5 to TRBJ2-7; D call uncertain. The CDR3 totals 13 residues. V lost 5 bases and J lost 3, with 11 bases in between. CDR1 and CDR2 from the germline V gene are MNHEY and SVGAGI. The CDR3 sequence: CASSAGQVYEQYF. CDR3 DNA sequence: TGTGCCAGCAGTGCTGGCCAGGTCTACGAGCAGTACTTC.

The rearrangement links TRBV28 to TRBJ1-1; 10 bases agree with TRBD1. CDR1 is MDHEN and CDR2 is SYDVKM in the germline V gene. Germline trimming cut 6 bases from V and 12 bases from J; bases unmatched to any gene: 10. This CDR3 has 13 amino acids. CDR3 in amino acids: CASSLRAGQGTFF. The CDR3 DNA sequence: TGTGCCAGCAGCCTCAGGGCGGGACAGGGGACTTTCTTT.

The chain carries TRBV5-6 and TRBJ1-5; D uncertain. The CDR3 has 15 amino acids. V was cut by 3 bases and J by 3 bases, with 13 bases left in between. Per germline, CDR1 SGHDT and CDR2 YYEEEE. This CDR3 is CASSSRTGYNQPQHF. The DNA of the CDR3 is TGTGCCAGCAGCTCCCGGACGGGGTACAATCAGCCCCAGCATTTT.

The J gene is TRBJ2-3, the V gene TRBV7-2; D is undetermined. This CDR3 comprises 13 residues. V was shortened by 7 bases and J by 8 bases, with 16 bases between the two germline ends. Germline values: CDR1 SGHTA, CDR2 FQGNSA. CDR3 sequence (DNA): TGTGCCAGCACCCCTGCTTTTCGAGTTACGCAGTATTTT. Translated, it gives CASTPAFRVTQYF.

The rearrangement links TRBV5-6 to TRBJ2-6, with TRBD1 matching 7 bases. Germline CDR1 and CDR2: SGHDT and YYEEEE. This CDR3 region has 16 residues. The V and J ends lost 2 bases and 4 bases, in that order; junction bases with no gene match: 6. The CDR3 loop reads CASSFPRGQGANVLTF. The DNA for the CDR3 is TGTGCCAGCAGCTTCCCTCGGGGACAGGGGGCCAACGTCCTGACTTTC.

The rearrangement links TRBV2 to TRBJ1-2, with D possibly matching TRBD1 (6 bases). Germline V gene sequence: CDR1 SNHLY, CDR2 FYNNEI. Trimming pared 10 bases from V and 4 bases from J, leaving 19 bases between. This CDR3 is 14 amino acids long. In nucleotides, the CDR3 is TGTGCCACCTTCAAGACAGGAGAAATCTATGGCTACACCTTC. Protein sequence: CATFKTGEIYGYTF.

The chain employs TRBV5-1 and TRBJ2-7; 10 nucleotides agree with TRBD2. CDR3 size: 14 residues. CDR1 and CDR2 from the germline V gene are SGHRS and YFSETQ. The trim removed 2 bases at V and 5 bases at J, leaving 4 bases unmatched. CDR3 in DNA: TGCGCCAGCAGCTTCAGCGGGGGGGCACACGAGCAGTACTTC. Protein: CASSFSGGAHEQYF.

The J gene is TRBJ1-5, the V gene TRBV10-3, with 8 bases that match TRBD1. The germline CDR1 and CDR2 sequences are ENHRY and SYGVKD. The CDR3 contains 16 residues. Germline trimming cut 3 bases from V and 2 bases from J; bases unmatched to any gene: 6. The CDR3 DNA reads as TGTGCCATCAGTGACCTATCGGGACAGGGCAATCAGCCCCAGCATTTT. This translates into CAISDLSGQGNQPQHF.

The chain recombines TRBV7-6 with TRBJ2-1; a weak D match, TRBD1 (6 bases). The V gene lost 4 bases and the J gene lost 9 bases, with 22 bases spanning the gap. CDR1 is SGHVS and CDR2 is FNYEAQ in the germline V gene. The CDR3 runs 16 residues. The CDR3 nucleotides read TGTGCCAGCAGCTCAGTGGCAGGTCAGACAGGTAGTGAGCAGTTCTTC. Amino acid sequence: CASSSVAGQTGSEQFF. The full variable domain, completed using reference TRBV7-6 and TRBJ2-1, is GAGVSQSPRYKVTKRGQDVALRCDPISGHVSLYWYRQALGQGPEFLTYFNYEAQQDKSGLPNDRFSAERPEGSISTLTIQRTEQRDSAMYRCASSSVAGQTGSEQFFGPGTRLTVL.

The chain joins TRBV5-1 to TRBJ2-2; D is perhaps TRBD2 (6 bases). The CDR3 runs 14 residues. Trimming left V 4 bases short and J 3 bases short, with 10 bases between. Germline CDR1 is SGHRS and CDR2 is YFSETQ. Written as DNA, the CDR3 is TGCGCCAGCAGCGAGGGACTCGACACCGGGGAGCTGTTTTTT. This gives the protein CASSEGLDTGELFF.

The sample holds a few counts of this clone. V is TRBV7-2 and J is TRBJ2-1; 12 nucleotides line up with TRBD2. Germline lookup yields CDR1 SGHTA and CDR2 FQGNSA. This CDR3 is 16 amino acids long. Trimming took 3 bases from V and 6 from J; bases not matched to a gene: 6. As DNA, the CDR3 is TGTGCCAGCAGCTTGACGGGACTAGCGGGCCCCAATGAGCAGTTCTTC. It encodes CASSLTGLAGPNEQFF.

DNA of the CDR3: TGTGCCAGCAGGGTACAGGGGGCACGGCAGCCCCAGCATTTT. This sequence encodes CASRVQGARQPQHF. The chain uses TRBV6-1 and TRBJ1-5; 9 nucleotides agree with TRBD1. Germline loops: CDR1 MNHNS, CDR2 SASEGT. The CDR3 contains 14 residues. With V trimmed by 6 bases and J by 7 bases, 7 bases remained unmatched.

CDR3 coding DNA: TGTGCCAGCAGTTACCCTTCAAGCGGGGGTGCTGAAGCTTTCTTT. Encoded protein: CASSYPSSGGAEAFF. This chain connects TRBV6-6 to TRBJ1-1; D possibly corresponds to TRBD1 (5 bases). The V gene lost 2 bases and the J gene lost 6 bases, with 16 bases spanning the gap. Germline loops: CDR1 MNHNY, CDR2 SVGAGI (reference sequence). The CDR3 is made up of 15 amino acids.

The V call is TRBV21-1, the J call TRBJ1-1; the DNA was not compared with TRBD1, the D call given in the table. TRBV21-1 is a documented pseudogene. The CDR3 has 17 residues. The CDR3 loop is CASSKALTRGWNTEAFF. Written as DNA, the CDR3 is TGTGCCAGCAGCAAAGCGCTAACCAGGGGCTGGAACACTGAAGCTTTCTTT.

This chain links TRBV18 with TRBJ1-2; 7 positions match TRBD1. Germline V gene sequence: CDR1 KGHSH, CDR2 LQKENI. The CDR3 spans 13 residues. With 8 bases clipped from V and 6 bases from J, the junction kept 9 bases outside the gene matches. The CDR3 coding sequence is TGTGCCAGCCGGTCGACAGGGTTAGATGGCTACACCTTC. This gives the protein CASRSTGLDGYTF.

The chain joins TRBV30 to TRBJ1-1; TRBD1 might be the D (5 bases). The CDR3 has 17 residues. Germline CDR1 GTSNPN, CDR2 SVGIG (reference sequence). V lost 0 bases, J lost 0 bases, and 17 bases lay in between. This CDR3 reads CAWSVRGQVGMNTEAFF. As DNA, the CDR3 is TGTGCCTGGAGTGTAAGGGGTCAGGTGGGGATGAACACTGAAGCTTTCTTT. The whole variable domain, filled in from reference TRBV30 and TRBJ1-1, reads SQTIHQWPATLVQPVGSPLSLECTVEGTSNPNLYWYRQAAGRGLQLLFYSVGIGQISSEVPQNLSASRPQDRQFILSSKKLLLSDSGFYLCAWSVRGQVGMNTEAFFGQGTRLTVV.

The rearrangement joins TRBV5-4 to TRBJ2-5, with TRBD2 matching over 11 bases. Germline CDR1 reads SGHNT; CDR2 reads YYREEE (reference sequence). Unmatched junction bases numbered 10, after V lost 4 bases and J lost 5 bases. The CDR3 loop spans 16 amino acids. The CDR3 spells CASSPGRSSGRETQYF. The CDR3 DNA reads as TGTGCCAGCAGCCCTGGTCGGTCTAGCGGGAGGGAGACCCAGTACTTC.